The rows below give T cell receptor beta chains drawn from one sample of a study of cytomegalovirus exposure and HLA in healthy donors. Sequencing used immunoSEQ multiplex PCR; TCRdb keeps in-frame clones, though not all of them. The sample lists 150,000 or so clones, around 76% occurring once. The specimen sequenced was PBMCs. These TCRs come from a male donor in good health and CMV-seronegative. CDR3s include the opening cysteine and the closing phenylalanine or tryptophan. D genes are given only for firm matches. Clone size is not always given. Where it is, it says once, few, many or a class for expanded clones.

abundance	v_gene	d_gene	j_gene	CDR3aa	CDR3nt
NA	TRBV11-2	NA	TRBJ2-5	CASSGLTGNGETQYF	TGTGCCAGCAGTGGGCTTACAGGGAACGGAGAGACCCAGTACTTC
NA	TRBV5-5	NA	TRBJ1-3	CASSFVEGSGNTIYF	TGTGCCAGCAGCTTCGTTGAGGGATCCGGAAACACCATATATTTT
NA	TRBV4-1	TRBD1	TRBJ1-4	CASSLQGRGSTNEKLFF	TGCGCCAGCAGCCTACAGGGGCGGGGATCAACTAATGAAAAACTGTTTTTT
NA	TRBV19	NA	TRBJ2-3	CASSIRGGTDTQYF	TGTGCCAGTAGTATAAGGGGTGGGACAGATACGCAGTATTTT
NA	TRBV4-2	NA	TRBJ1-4	CASSRAGGAEKLFF	TGTGCCAGCAGCCGGGCGGGGGGGGCTGAAAAACTGTTTTTT
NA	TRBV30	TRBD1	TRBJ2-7	CAWRGQGLSYEQYF	TGTGCCTGGAGAGGACAGGGCCTCTCCTACGAGCAGTACTTC
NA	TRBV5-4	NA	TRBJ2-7	CASRWSYEQYF	TGTGCCAGCAGATGGTCCTACGAGCAGTACTTC
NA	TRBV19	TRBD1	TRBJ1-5	CASSIPGTASQPQHF	TGTGCCAGTAGTATACCAGGGACAGCTTCTCAGCCCCAGCATTTT
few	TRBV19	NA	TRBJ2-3	CASSMGASQSTDTQYF	TGTGCCAGTAGTATGGGGGCCTCTCAAAGCACAGATACGCAGTATTTT
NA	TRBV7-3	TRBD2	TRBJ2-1	CASSLGLAGVNEQFF	TGTGCCAGCAGCTTAGGACTAGCGGGAGTCAATGAGCAGTTCTTC
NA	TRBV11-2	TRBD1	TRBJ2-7	CASSSVPPDRGAQNYEQYF	TGTGCCAGCAGCTCGGTCCCACCGGACAGGGGGGCCCAAAACTACGAGCAGTACTTC
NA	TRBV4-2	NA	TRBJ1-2	CASSQDLSGDYGYTF	TGTGCCAGCAGCCAAGATTTGTCAGGGGATTATGGCTACACCTTC
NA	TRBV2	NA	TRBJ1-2	CASSEDTSYGYTF	TGTGCCAGCAGTGAGGACACGTCCTATGGCTACACCTTC
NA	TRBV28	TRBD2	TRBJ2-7	CASRLGLVSYEQYF	TGTGCCAGCAGACTCGGACTAGTGTCCTACGAGCAGTACTTC
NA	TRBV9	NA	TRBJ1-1	CASSVRGATEAFF	TGTGCCAGCAGCGTCAGGGGAGCGACTGAAGCTTTCTTT
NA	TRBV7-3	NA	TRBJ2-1	CASSSSIGRSGNEQFF	TGTGCCAGCAGCTCCTCCATCGGGAGATCAGGGAATGAGCAGTTCTTC
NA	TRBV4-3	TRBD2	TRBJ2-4	CASSQWREGAKNIQYF	TGCGCCAGCAGCCAGTGGCGGGAGGGGGCCAAAAACATTCAGTACTTC
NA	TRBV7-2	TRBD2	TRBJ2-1	CASSLEGTSGRYYNEQFF	TGTGCCAGCAGCTTAGAGGGGACTAGCGGGAGGTATTACAATGAGCAGTTCTTC
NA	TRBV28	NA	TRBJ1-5	CASSRVSSNQPQHF	TGTGCCAGCAGTCGGGTCTCTAGCAATCAGCCCCAGCATTTT
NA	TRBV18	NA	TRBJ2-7	CASSPPMGRDEQYF	TGTGCCAGCTCACCACCGATGGGCAGGGACGAGCAGTACTTC
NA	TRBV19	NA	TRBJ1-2	CASSIVGTYGYTF	TGTGCCAGTAGTATCGTCGGTACCTATGGCTACACCTTC
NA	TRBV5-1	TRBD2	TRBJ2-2	CASSWTSGSSGELFF	TGCGCCAGCAGTTGGACTAGCGGGAGTTCCGGGGAGCTGTTTTTT
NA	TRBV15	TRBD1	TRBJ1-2	CATSRDKGQWWGYTF	TGTGCCACCAGCAGAGACAAGGGACAGTGGTGGGGCTACACCTTC
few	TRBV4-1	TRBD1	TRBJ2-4	CASSQEGRAGTGGRGKNIQYF	TGCGCCAGCAGCCAAGAAGGCCGAGCCGGGACAGGGGGACGGGGCAAAAACATTCAGTACTTC
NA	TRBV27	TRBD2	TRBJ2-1	CASSPSGGAHNEQFF	TGTGCCAGCAGTCCTTCCGGGGGGGCCCACAATGAGCAGTTCTTC
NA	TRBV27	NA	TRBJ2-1	CASSFALYNEQFF	TGTGCCAGCAGTTTTGCGCTGTACAATGAGCAGTTCTTC
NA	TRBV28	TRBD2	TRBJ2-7	CASSQGEGYPSYEQYF	TGTGCCAGCAGCCAAGGGGAGGGCTACCCTTCCTACGAGCAGTACTTC
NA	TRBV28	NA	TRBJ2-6	CASSLGGLPSGANVLTF	TGTGCCAGCAGTTTAGGAGGGTTACCCTCTGGGGCCAACGTCCTGACTTTC
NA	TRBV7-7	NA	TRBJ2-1	CASSFSANNEQFF	TGCGCTAGCAGCTTTTCTGCGAACAATGAGCAGTTCTTC
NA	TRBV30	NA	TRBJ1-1	CAWSTELEAFF	TGTGCCTGGAGTACAGAGCTTGAAGCTTTCTTT
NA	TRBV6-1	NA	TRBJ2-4	CASSDRVAKNIQYF	TGTGCCAGCAGTGACAGGGTAGCCAAAAACATTCAGTACTTC
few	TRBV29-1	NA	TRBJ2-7	CSVEDPHSYEQYF	TGCAGCGTTGAAGATCCTCACAGCTACGAGCAGTACTTC
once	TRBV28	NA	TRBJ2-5	CASSLLGQGGRETQYF	TGTGCCAGCAGTTTACTAGGGCAGGGTGGTCGAGAGACCCAGTACTTC
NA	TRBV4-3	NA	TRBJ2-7	CASSQEAQGKADEQYF	TGCGCCAGCAGCCAAGAGGCACAGGGAAAGGCGGACGAGCAGTACTTC
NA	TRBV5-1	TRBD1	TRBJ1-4	CASSEDRGSEKLFF	TGCGCCAGCAGCGAGGACAGGGGAAGTGAAAAACTGTTTTTT
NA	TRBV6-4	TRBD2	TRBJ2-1	CASSFSGRAWDEQFF	TGTGCCAGCAGCTTCAGCGGGAGGGCCTGGGATGAGCAGTTCTTC
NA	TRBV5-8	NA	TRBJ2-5	CASSLFTSRQTQYF	TGTGCCAGCAGCTTGTTCACTAGCAGACAGACCCAGTACTTC
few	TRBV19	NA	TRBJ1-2	CASSIVKGVRDGYTF	TGTGCCAGTAGTATAGTTAAGGGAGTTCGGGATGGCTACACCTTC
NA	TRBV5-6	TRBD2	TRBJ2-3	CASSLWGRSGRVDTQYF	TGTGCCAGCAGCTTGTGGGGGCGTAGCGGGAGGGTGGATACGCAGTATTTT
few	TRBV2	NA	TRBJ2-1	CASSEISLNEQFF	TGTGCCAGCAGTGAAATTTCTCTCAATGAGCAGTTCTTC
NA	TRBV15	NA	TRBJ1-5	CATSRDLGGINQPQHF	TGTGCCACCAGCAGAGATCTCGGCGGAATCAATCAGCCCCAGCATTTT
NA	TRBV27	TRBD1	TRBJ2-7	CASSLSSRLGQPYEQYF	TGTGCCAGCAGTTTATCGTCCCGCTTGGGACAGCCCTACGAGCAGTACTTC
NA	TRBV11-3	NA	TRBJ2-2	CASSLTLAGELFF	TGTGCCAGCAGCTTGACCCTAGCCGGGGAGCTGTTTTTT
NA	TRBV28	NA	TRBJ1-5	CASSPLTGAQHF	TGTGCCAGCAGTCCCCTCACGGGGGCCCAGCATTTT
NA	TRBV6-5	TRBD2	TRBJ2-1	CASSSSGGNEQFF	TGTGCCAGCAGTTCTAGCGGAGGAAATGAGCAGTTCTTC
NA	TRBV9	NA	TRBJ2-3	CASSPADSSDTQYF	TGTGCCAGCAGCCCCGCGGACTCTTCCGATACGCAGTATTTT
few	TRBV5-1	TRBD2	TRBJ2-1	CASRRAGDSYNEQFF	TGCGCCAGCAGACGAGCGGGGGACTCCTACAATGAGCAGTTCTTC
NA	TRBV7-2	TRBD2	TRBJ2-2	CATGSGRRGTGELFF	TGTGCCACAGGGAGCGGGAGGAGGGGGACCGGGGAGCTGTTTTTT
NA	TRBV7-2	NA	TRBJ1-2	CASSWDVGSQGYTF	TGTGCCAGCAGCTGGGACGTCGGGAGTCAGGGCTACACCTTC
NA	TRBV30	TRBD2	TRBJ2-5	CAWSTSGYQETQYF	TGTGCCTGGAGTACTAGCGGGTATCAAGAGACCCAGTACTTC
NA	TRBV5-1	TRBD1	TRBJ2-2	CASSPQGAPGELFF	TGCGCCAGCAGTCCGCAGGGGGCGCCGGGGGAGCTGTTTTTT
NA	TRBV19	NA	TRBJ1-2	CASSKIGTTLGGYTF	TGTGCCAGTAGTAAAATTGGGACTACCCTCGGTGGCTACACCTTC